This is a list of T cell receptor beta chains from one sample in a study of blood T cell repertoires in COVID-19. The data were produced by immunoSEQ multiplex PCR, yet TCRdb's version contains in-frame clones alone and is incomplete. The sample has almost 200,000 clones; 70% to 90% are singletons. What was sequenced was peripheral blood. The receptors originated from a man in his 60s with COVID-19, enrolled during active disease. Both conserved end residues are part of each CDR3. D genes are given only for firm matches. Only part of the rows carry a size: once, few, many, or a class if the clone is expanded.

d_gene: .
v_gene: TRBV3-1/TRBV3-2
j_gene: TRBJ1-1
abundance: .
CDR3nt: TGTGCCAGCAGCCAAAACAGTCTGAACACTGAAGCTTTCTTT
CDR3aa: CASSQNSLNTEAFF

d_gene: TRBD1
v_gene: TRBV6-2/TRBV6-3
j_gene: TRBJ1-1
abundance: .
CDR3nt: TGTGCCAGCAGTTATACGTACCTCGGACAGGGGAGGTTCTTT
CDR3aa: CASSYTYLGQGRFF

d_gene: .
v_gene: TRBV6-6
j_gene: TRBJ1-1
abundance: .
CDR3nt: TGTGCCACCGGGGGGGTTGGCAGGGGATCGAACACTGAAGCTTTCTTT
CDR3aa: CATGGVGRGSNTEAFF

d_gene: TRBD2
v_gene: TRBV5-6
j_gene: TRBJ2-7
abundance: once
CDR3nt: TGTGCCAGCAGCTTGGGGACTAGCGGCTACGAGCAGTACTTC
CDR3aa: CASSLGTSGYEQYF

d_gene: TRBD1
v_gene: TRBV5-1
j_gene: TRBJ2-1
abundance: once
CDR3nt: TGCGCCAGCAGCTTGTTAGGGACAGCTTACAATGAGCAGTTCTTC
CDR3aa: CASSLLGTAYNEQFF

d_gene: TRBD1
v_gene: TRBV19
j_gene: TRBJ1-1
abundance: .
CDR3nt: TGTGCCAGTAGTAATCACAGGGGGCATCGCACTGAAGCTTTCTTT
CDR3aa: CASSNHRGHRTEAFF

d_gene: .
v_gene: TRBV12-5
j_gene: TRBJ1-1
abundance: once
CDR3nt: TGTGCTAGTGGTTCCAACAGGAAGGATGAAGCTTTCTTT
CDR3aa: CASGSNRKDEAFF

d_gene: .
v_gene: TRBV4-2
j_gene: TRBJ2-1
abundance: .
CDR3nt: TGTGCCAGCAGCCAAGGCACTATGCACAATGAGCAGTTCTTC
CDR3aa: CASSQGTMHNEQFF

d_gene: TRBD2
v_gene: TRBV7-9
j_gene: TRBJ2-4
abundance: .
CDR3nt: TGTGCCAGCAGCTTAGTGGGGACCATGGGAGGGAACATTCAGTACTTC
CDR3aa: CASSLVGTMGGNIQYF

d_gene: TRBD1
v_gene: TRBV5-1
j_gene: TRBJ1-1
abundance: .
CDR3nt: TGCGCCAGCAGGGATTTACGGACAGGGAACACTGAAGCTTTCTTT
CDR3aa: CASRDLRTGNTEAFF